This TCR beta chain derives from a study of T cells in Graves' hyperthyroidism and ophthalmopathy. Study-level findings and limits: Model output signaled ophthalmopathy a median roughly 6 months ahead of onset.

Germline-derived CDR1 and CDR2 are GTSNPN and SVGIG (reference sequence). This CDR3 is built from 15 residues. V was pared by 2 bases and J by 1 base, with 12 bases between. Pregnant or lactating patients were excluded, as were those with uncontrolled infection or other autoimmune disease. This clonotype showed up many times. Its antigen is as yet unknown. Researchers took RNA transcripts and amplified the TCR beta CDR3 regions from them. First-round RT-PCR with HTBI primers amplified the TCR CDR3 region. TCRdb recomputed calls from the multiplex PCR reads with MiXCR, one row per CDR3 protein. The sample records 450,000 to 650,000 distinct CDR3 sequences, 17% being singletons.

J is TRBJ1-5 and V is TRBV30; the D is unclear. The sequenced material came from blood. The clonotype was recovered from a woman aged 18 to 35 with Graves' ophthalmopathy. The DNA for the CDR3 is TGTGCCTGGAGTTCCCTGCCTTTGAGCAATCAGCCCCAGCATTTT. This encodes CAWSSLPLSNQPQHF.